The T cell receptor beta chain under discussion was sequenced for a study of cytomegalovirus exposure and HLA in healthy donors. Turning to the study itself: The 100 to 150 validation repertoires and the 666 first-cohort repertoires shared a platform, a later analysis reported.

This clone was found once. Separate from the roughly 700-subject first cohort was the approximately 110-subject validation cohort, to which the donors belonged. TCRdb's table, derived via immunoSEQ multiplex PCR, lists solely in-frame clones and lacks some. The repertoire holds hundreds of thousands of clones, 75% to 90% seen once, with around 5.6% in the top ten. The sample was PBMCs. The sequence derives from a woman younger than 30 in good health and CMV-seronegative.

CDR3 DNA sequence: TGTGCCAGCAGTGAATCCGGACCCGAAGGCTACACCTTC. Protein product: CASSESGPEGYTF. V and J are TRBV25-1 and TRBJ1-2; D remains unclear. V lost 1 base and J lost 8, with 11 bases in between. The CDR3 covers 13 residues. Germline V gives CDR1 MGHDK, CDR2 SYGVNS.